This T cell receptor (beta chain) was captured in a study of cytomegalovirus exposure and HLA in healthy donors. V was pared by 5 bases and J by 0 bases, with 10 bases between. The CDR3 is made up of 14 amino acids. The germline gives CDR1 LNHDA, CDR2 SQIVND (reference sequence). Separate from the roughly 720-subject first cohort, the approximately 120-subject validation cohort was the one that the donors belonged to. Using immunoSEQ multiplex PCR, the repertoire was profiled, and TCRdb retains in-frame clones only, with some absent. The data contain approximately 160,000 clones, about 86% of them seen just once; the ten biggest clones take up roughly 5.7%.

The TCR sequence derives from a woman under 40 in good health and CMV-seronegative. The rearrangement uses TRBV19 and TRBJ1-1, with a tentative D call TRBD1 (5 bases). What was sequenced was PBMCs. CDR3 residues: CASSLGRMNTEAFF. CDR3 nucleotide sequence: TGTGCCAGTAGTTTGGGACGGATGAACACTGAAGCTTTCTTT.